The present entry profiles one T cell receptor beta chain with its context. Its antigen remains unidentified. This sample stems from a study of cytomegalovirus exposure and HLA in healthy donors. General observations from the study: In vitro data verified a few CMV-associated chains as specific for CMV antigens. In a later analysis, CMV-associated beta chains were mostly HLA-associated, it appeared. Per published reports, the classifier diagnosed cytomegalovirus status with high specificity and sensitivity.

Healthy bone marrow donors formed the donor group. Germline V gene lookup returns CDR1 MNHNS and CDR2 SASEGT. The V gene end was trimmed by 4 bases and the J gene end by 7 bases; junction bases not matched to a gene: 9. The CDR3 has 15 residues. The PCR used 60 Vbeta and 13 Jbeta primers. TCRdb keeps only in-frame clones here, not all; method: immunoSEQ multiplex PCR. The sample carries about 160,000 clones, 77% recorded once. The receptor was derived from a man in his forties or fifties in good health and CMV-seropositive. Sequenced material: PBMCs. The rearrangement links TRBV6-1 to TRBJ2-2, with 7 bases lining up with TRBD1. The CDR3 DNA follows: TGTGCCAGCAGTGTGCGAGGGGGCTTCAACGGGGAGCTGTTTTTT. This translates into CASSVRGGFNGELFF.